These 29 T cell receptor beta chains were sequenced from one sample in a study of blood T cell repertoires in COVID-19 (dated by TCRdb to about 2020). Library creation used the immunoSEQ multiplex PCR assay. Not all clones reach the TCRdb copy of this immuneACCESS table, which keeps in-frame sequences only. Checked studies attribute under half of the gap to unresolved V genes and leave the rest unexplained. Present in this sample are over 100,000 clones, 80% to 85% of which were seen just once. Approximately 7.9% of the sample lies in the top ten. The sample was peripheral blood. All receptors come from a man aged 70 or older with acute or convalescent COVID-19.

This rearrangement joins TRBV18 to TRBJ2-2; 7 bases map to TRBD2. The V gene's germline CDR1 is KGHSH and CDR2 LQKENI. The CDR3 is 17 residues long. Trimming removed 0 bases from V and 5 bases from J; junction bases left unmatched: 9. In DNA form, the CDR3 reads TGTGCCAGCTCACCACCTTCAGGACTAGGTGATACCGGGGAGCTGTTTTTT. Amino acids: CASSPPSGLGDTGELFF. The full variable domain, with the rest looked up from reference TRBV18 and TRBJ2-2, is NAGVMQNPRHLVRRRGQEARLRCSPMKGHSHVYWYRQLPEEGLKFMVYLQKENIIDESGMPKERFSAEFPKEGPSILRIQQVVRGDSAAYFCASSPPSGLGDTGELFFGEGSRLTVL.

V usage is TRBV10-2 and J usage is TRBJ2-7; TRBD2 might be the D (6 bases). This CDR3 has 13 amino acids. Trimming took 8 bases from V and 2 from J, leaving 13 bases between them. Germline-derived CDR1 and CDR2 are WSHSY and SAAADI. The CDR3 reads CASPVGSPYEQYF. Written as DNA, the CDR3 is TGCGCCAGCCCGGTCGGGAGTCCCTACGAGCAGTACTTC.

This chain connects TRBV6-5 to TRBJ1-2; 7 nucleotides agree with TRBD1. Trimming took 6 bases from V and 4 from J; bases not matched to a gene: 11. This CDR3 spans 15 amino acids. Germline V gene sequence: CDR1 MNHEY, CDR2 SVGAGI. The DNA of the CDR3 is TGTGCCAGCAGGCAAATCGGGACAGCCGTCTATGGCTACACCTTC. It specifies CASRQIGTAVYGYTF.

In its sample, this clone was seen a few times. This chain links TRBV7-9 with TRBJ2-7, with TRBD1 identical over 7 bases. The germline CDR1 and CDR2 sequences are SEHNR and FQNEAQ (reference sequence). V lost 5 bases and J lost 2; bases outside the gene matches: 6. The CDR3 is made up of 14 amino acids. The CDR3 here is CASSPDREPYEQYF. The CDR3 DNA reads TGTGCCAGCAGCCCTGACAGGGAACCCTACGAGCAGTACTTC.

This clone has just a few counts. The chain carries TRBV19 and TRBJ1-1; D is uncertain. The V gene lost 3 bases and the J gene lost 8 bases, with 13 bases spanning the gap. The CDR3 runs 13 residues. Germline CDR1 is LNHDA and CDR2 is SQIVND (reference sequence). CDR3 DNA: TGTGCCAGTAGTATGGTAATTCGAGCGGAAGCTTTCTTT. The encoded protein is CASSMVIRAEAFF.

CDR3 residues: CASSLKSGTRAGELFF. CDR3 sequence (DNA): TGTGCCAGCAGTCTGAAATCCGGGACAAGGGCCGGGGAGCTGTTTTTT. The chain links TRBV7-9 to TRBJ2-2, with D perhaps matching TRBD1 (6 bases). There are 16 residues in the CDR3. Germline-derived CDR1 and CDR2 are SEHNR and FQNEAQ (reference sequence). V was cut by 6 bases and J by 6 bases, with 20 bases left in between.

The chain links TRBV28 to TRBJ1-3, with TRBD1 as a possible D gene (6 bases). V dropped 8 bases and J dropped 1 base, with 18 bases sitting between them. Germline V gives CDR1 MDHEN, CDR2 SYDVKM. CDR3 size: 16 residues. CDR3 nucleotide sequence: TGTGCCAGCGGGGGAGGGGGAAGGATTTCTGGAAACACCATATATTTT. Amino acids: CASGGGGRISGNTIYF.

V is TRBV30 and J is TRBJ1-5; D is perhaps TRBD1 (5 bases). In germline, CDR1 is GTSNPN, CDR2 SVGIG (reference sequence). V lost 6 bases and J 1 base, leaving 16 bases between the germline ends. The CDR3 runs to 15 residues. The DNA of the CDR3 is TGTGCCTGCACTCTAACCGGGGGGAGCAATCAGCCCCAGCATTTT. It codes for CACTLTGGSNQPQHF.

The chain has TRBV7-9 and TRBJ2-2; the match to TRBD2 covers 7 bases. The CDR3 is 16 residues long. With 6 bases clipped from V and 1 base from J, the junction kept 8 bases outside the gene matches. Germline-derived CDR1 and CDR2 are SEHNR and FQNEAQ (reference sequence). CDR3 coding DNA: TGTGCCAGCAGGGCAGCGGGACTCCTGAACACCGGGGAGCTGTTTTTT. The encoded protein is CASRAAGLLNTGELFF. Together with reference TRBV7-9 and TRBJ2-2, the CDR3 gives the full variable domain: DTGVSQNPRHKITKRGQNVTFRCDPISEHNRLYWYRQTLGQGPEFLTYFQNEAQLEKSRLLSDRFSAERPKGSFSTLEIQRTEQGDSAMYLCASRAAGLLNTGELFFGEGSRLTVL.

With regard to this clone: The junction departs from germline at one end; a sequencing error may be responsible. This chain connects TRBV9 to TRBJ2-3; 13 bases are a match to TRBD2. CDR3 length: 13 amino acids. CDR1 SGDLS and CDR2 YYNGEE come from the germline V gene. CDR3 sequence (DNA): TGTGCCAGCAGCGTCGGACTAGCGGGAGAGGTTTTTTTT. Translated: CASSVGLAGEVFF. Variable domain in full (rest from reference TRBV9 and TRBJ2-3): DSGVTQTPKHLITATGQRVTLRCSPRSGDLSVYWYQQSLDQGLQFLIQYYNGEERAKGNILERFSAQQFPDLHSELNLSSLELGDSALYFCASSVGLAGEVFFGPGTRLTVL.

V gene TRBV15 combines with J gene TRBJ1-3; D uncertain. The CDR3 consists of 15 residues. CDR1 LNHNV and CDR2 YYDKDF come from the germline V gene (reference sequence). Trimming stripped 0 bases from V and 1 base from J, with 7 bases between. The DNA of the CDR3 is TGTGCCACCAGCAGAGATAAGCTGTCTGGAAACACCATATATTTT. Protein product: CATSRDKLSGNTIYF.

This clone was seen a handful of times. The CDR3 loop is CASSFDRGRNSPLHF. CDR3 DNA: TGTGCCAGCAGCTTCGACAGGGGGCGGAATTCACCCCTCCACTTT. This sequence joins TRBV5-4 and TRBJ1-6, with 10 bases identical to TRBD1. The CDR3 runs 15 residues. Germline CDR1 reads SGHNT; CDR2 reads YYREEE (reference sequence). After removal of 2 bases from V and 7 bases from J, the junction contained 3 bases not matched to a gene.

The chain has TRBV27 and TRBJ1-1; a possible D gene is TRBD1 (5 bases). The CDR3 totals 16 residues. V shed 5 bases and J shed 4 bases, with 20 bases lying between them. The germline gives CDR1 MNHEY, CDR2 SMNVEV (reference sequence). The DNA of the CDR3 is TGTGCCAGCAGTGGCCTCTCCCCCTCAAGGGGCACTGAAGCTTTCTTT. It is translated as CASSGLSPSRGTEAFF.

The gene calls are TRBV5-4 and TRBJ1-4; D is unresolved. V lost 2 bases to trimming and J lost 5 bases, with 10 bases between them. This CDR3 comprises 14 residues. Germline V gene data show CDR1 as SGHNT and CDR2 as YYREEE (reference sequence). CDR3 protein: CASSFIGENEKLFF. As DNA, the CDR3 is TGTGCCAGCAGCTTTATCGGGGAGAATGAAAAACTGTTTTTT.

The chain joins TRBV3-1 (or the pseudogene TRBV3-2) to TRBJ1-2; TRBD1 is a possible D gene (5 bases). The CDR3 is 14 residues long. Per germline, CDR1 LGHDT and CDR2 YNNKEL (reference sequence). The germline V and J ends were trimmed by 1 base and 7 bases, with 13 bases remaining between them. CDR3 loop: CASSQGQPQTGYTF. The CDR3 region has the DNA TGTGCCAGCAGCCAAGGACAGCCCCAAACTGGCTACACCTTC.

V gene TRBV18 combines with J gene TRBJ2-2; D is perhaps TRBD2 (5 bases). Germline loops: CDR1 KGHSH, CDR2 LQKENI. Trimming stripped 3 bases from V and 7 bases from J, with 24 bases between. The CDR3 contains 18 residues. CDR3 residues: CASSPSALLRGTNGELFF. The CDR3 nucleotides read TGTGCCAGCTCACCGTCAGCCCTTCTCCGGGGAACAAACGGGGAGCTGTTTTTT.

This chain uses TRBV5-1 with TRBJ1-1; D unclear. V was pared by 0 bases and J by 7 bases, with 13 bases between. The CDR3 extends over 14 amino acids. Germline assignment: CDR1 SGHRS and CDR2 YFSETQ. The CDR3: CASSLGVLAYEAFF. CDR3 nucleotide sequence: TGCGCCAGCAGCTTGGGGGTCCTAGCCTATGAAGCTTTCTTT.

This clone has a single count. The V call is TRBV28, the J call TRBJ2-1; 10 bases map to TRBD2. Germline V lookup: CDR1 MDHEN, CDR2 SYDVKM. The V segment lost 1 base and the J segment 5 bases; nucleotides outside the gene matches: 5. The CDR3 contains 16 residues. This chain's CDR3 is CASSLLGLALNNEQFF. In nucleotides, the CDR3 is TGTGCCAGCAGTTTATTGGGACTAGCGTTAAACAATGAGCAGTTCTTC.

This clone showed up just a few times. The chain uses TRBV4-1 and TRBJ2-1; 7 positions agree with TRBD1. Germline assignment: CDR1 MGHRA and CDR2 YSYEKL. V trimming: 0 bases; J trimming: 9 bases; junction bases outside the gene matches: 8. This CDR3 is 15 amino acids long. The CDR3 DNA follows: TGCGCCAGCAGCCAAGAGCCGGCGACAGGGATTGAGCAGTTCTTC. As protein: CASSQEPATGIEQFF.

The rearrangement links TRBV2 to TRBJ2-7; 7 bases are shared with TRBD1. The CDR3 is 17 residues long. Germline CDR1 and CDR2: SNHLY and FYNNEI. V trimming: 6 bases; J trimming: 3 bases; junction bases outside the gene matches: 17. Written as DNA, the CDR3 is TGTGCCAGCAGCAGTCGGACAGGCGATACATGGTACTACGAGCAGTACTTC. Translating it yields CASSSRTGDTWYYEQYF.

The chain uses TRBV5-6 and TRBJ2-7, with D perhaps TRBD1 (5 bases). The CDR3 covers 16 residues. Germline assignment: CDR1 SGHDT and CDR2 YYEEEE. V dropped 4 bases and J dropped 0 bases, with 17 bases sitting between them. The CDR3 nucleotides read TGTGCCAGCAGCCCGGACCCAGGGAAAACCTCCTACGAGCAGTACTTC. Translated: CASSPDPGKTSYEQYF.

This clone was observed once. The chain carries TRBV30 and TRBJ1-3, with a weak D call TRBD1 (5 bases). Trimming took off 3 bases at V and 4 bases at J, with 10 bases between the two ends. The germline CDR1 and CDR2 sequences are GTSNPN and SVGIG (reference sequence). The CDR3 consists of 13 residues. The CDR3 reads CAWSGGPGNTIYF. The CDR3 DNA is TGTGCCTGGAGCGGGGGACCGGGAAACACCATATATTTT.

The chain carries TRBV28 and TRBJ2-4; 8 nucleotides line up with TRBD1. The germline CDR1 and CDR2 sequences are MDHEN and SYDVKM. CDR3 size: 12 residues. The V and J ends lost 5 bases and 16 bases, in that order; junction bases with no gene match: 10. The CDR3: CASSSPGTGLYF. The CDR3 bases are TGTGCCAGCAGTAGCCCCGGGACAGGACTTTACTTC.

This sequence joins TRBV7-6 and TRBJ2-1, with TRBD2 matching 11 bases. The CDR3 runs 16 residues. Losses at the gene ends were 1 base for V and 3 bases for J; bases not matched to a gene: 2. Germline assignment: CDR1 SGHVS and CDR2 FNYEAQ. The CDR3 reads CASSLGGTSGYNEQFF. The CDR3 DNA reads TGTGCCAGCAGCTTAGGTGGGACTAGCGGCTACAATGAGCAGTTCTTC.

This chain joins TRBV9 and TRBJ1-5; the D is unclear. Deletions cut 0 bases from V and 8 bases from J, with 12 bases between. The CDR3 sequence is 14 residues long. Germline CDR1 is SGDLS and CDR2 is YYNGEE. The CDR3 region has the DNA TGTGCCAGCAGCGTAGGAGTCAACCAGGAGCCCCAGCATTTT. Protein sequence: CASSVGVNQEPQHF.

This chain links TRBV27 with TRBJ1-5; possible D gene TRBD1, 5 bases. Trimming stripped 4 bases from V and 7 bases from J, with 11 bases between. This CDR3 region has 13 residues. The germline CDR1 and CDR2 sequences are MNHEY and SMNVEV (reference sequence). The CDR3 loop reads CASSSREGQPQHF. The CDR3, as DNA: TGTGCCAGCAGTTCCAGGGAGGGCCAGCCCCAGCATTTT.

This chain joins TRBV6-5 and TRBJ2-7; 7 nucleotides match TRBD2. After removal of 8 bases from V and 3 bases from J, the junction contained 10 bases not matched to a gene. CDR1 and CDR2 from the germline V gene are MNHEY and SVGAGI. The CDR3 consists of 14 residues. CDR3 protein: CASWGWGGVYEQYF. The CDR3 DNA follows: TGTGCCAGCTGGGGGTGGGGAGGGGTCTACGAGCAGTACTTC.

The chain's CDR3 is CSVRQGTSYEQYF. In DNA form, the CDR3 reads TGCAGCGTTAGACAGGGGACCTCCTACGAGCAGTACTTC. The rearrangement links TRBV29-1 to TRBJ2-7, with TRBD1 matching over 8 bases. Germline CDR1 SQVTM, CDR2 ANQGSEA. The CDR3 runs 13 residues. V trimming: 5 bases; J trimming: 0 bases; junction bases outside the gene matches: 3.

This clone was seen only a few times. This rearrangement joins TRBV28 to TRBJ2-5, with D possibly TRBD1 on 6 matching bases. With 4 bases removed from V and 5 bases from J, the gap between germline ends came to 14 bases. In germline, CDR1 is MDHEN, CDR2 SYDVKM. This CDR3 contains 14 residues. CDR3 in amino acids: CASSSTQGSETQYF. CDR3 nucleotides: TGTGCCAGCAGTTCCACACAGGGTTCCGAGACCCAGTACTTC.